One and the same sample provided the 25 T cell receptor beta chains below, sequenced in a study of blood T cell repertoires in COVID-19. Method: immunoSEQ multiplex PCR; TCRdb's copy keeps in-frame clones and lacks some. The sample has 85,000 or so clones, 80% to 90% seen once. Sequencing was done on a sample of peripheral blood. The receptor set was obtained from a man aged 45-65 years with active or convalescent COVID-19.

The chain links TRBV28 to TRBJ1-1, with TRBD1 identical over 7 bases. Trimming removed 6 bases from V and 5 bases from J; junction bases left unmatched: 12. From germline, CDR1 is MDHEN and CDR2 SYDVKM. The CDR3 length is 15 residues. CDR3 region: CASSLTGAGRTEAFF. CDR3 DNA: TGTGCCAGCAGCTTAACAGGGGCAGGTCGAACTGAAGCTTTCTTT.

The J gene is TRBJ2-7, the V gene TRBV5-5; 10 positions agree with TRBD2. The CDR3 is 16 residues long. Germline lookup yields CDR1 SGHKS and CDR2 YYEKEE (reference sequence). Trimming removed 0 bases from V and 6 bases from J; junction bases left unmatched: 9. CDR3 coding DNA: TGTGCCAGCAGCTTGGCCGGGGGGCTAGCGGGGGTCGAGCAGTACTTC. This gives the protein CASSLAGGLAGVEQYF.

This CDR3 reads CASSTATGGTEAFF. CDR3 sequence (DNA): TGTGCCAGTAGTACGGCGACAGGGGGGACTGAAGCTTTCTTT. J is TRBJ1-1 and V is TRBV19; 9 nucleotides agree with TRBD1. J gave up 5 bases and V 4 bases, and 5 bases lay outside the gene matches. The CDR3 covers 14 residues. Looked up from germline, CDR1 is LNHDA and CDR2 is SQIVND (reference sequence).

The rearrangement joins TRBV10-1 to TRBJ1-1; weak D call: TRBD1 (6 bases). Trimming pared 5 bases from V and 9 bases from J, leaving 19 bases between. The germline V gene has CDR1 WNHNN and CDR2 SYGVQD (reference sequence). This CDR3 has 14 residues. The CDR3 DNA sequence: TGCGCCAGCAGTCCTTCCGGGACAAGCCATCAAGCTTTCTTT. It translates to CASSPSGTSHQAFF.

In this sample, this clone turned up many times. The V call is TRBV4-1, the J call TRBJ2-3; 16 nucleotides line up with TRBD2. This CDR3 is 19 amino acids long. CDR1 MGHRA and CDR2 YSYEKL come from the germline V gene. After removal of 3 bases from V and 4 bases from J, the junction contained 10 bases not matched to a gene. The CDR3, as DNA: TGCGCCAGCAGCCAGAAGGGGACTAGCGGGGGGGCCCAGCCAGATACGCAGTATTTT. Translating it yields CASSQKGTSGGAQPDTQYF.

The rearrangement uses TRBV5-1 and TRBJ2-3, with a possible D match to TRBD1 (5 bases). Trimming shortened V by 7 bases and J by 5 bases, and 17 bases separated the two germline ends. CDR1 and CDR2 from the germline V gene are SGHRS and YFSETQ. The CDR3 runs to 14 residues. The CDR3 protein is CASGPQGVIDTQYF. The CDR3 coding sequence is TGCGCCAGCGGACCTCAAGGGGTGATAGATACGCAGTATTTT.

This clone has just one count. This chain connects TRBV2 to TRBJ2-7; tentatively, D is TRBD2 (5 bases). The V end lost 5 bases, the J end lost 3 bases, and 11 bases lay between the germline ends. Germline V gives CDR1 SNHLY, CDR2 FYNNEI. The CDR3 length is 13 residues. The CDR3 nucleotides read TGTGCCAGCAGTCCGAGGGATGACTACGAGCAGTACTTC. Protein sequence: CASSPRDDYEQYF.

The chain carries TRBV2 and TRBJ1-5; no firm D call. CDR3 length: 13 amino acids. Germline values: CDR1 SNHLY, CDR2 FYNNEI. V gave up 4 bases and J gave up 4 bases, with 8 bases separating them. CDR3 nucleotides: TGTGCCAGCAGTGTTGAGAGAAATCAGCCCCAGCATTTT. It encodes CASSVERNQPQHF.

This clone was detected a few times. This rearrangement joins TRBV3-1 (or the pseudogene TRBV3-2) to TRBJ2-7; 9 bases fit TRBD2. V shed 3 bases, J shed 2 bases, and the junction held 5 bases outside the gene matches. This CDR3 has 15 amino acids. CDR1 LGHDT and CDR2 YNNKEL come from the germline V gene (reference sequence). CDR3 sequence: CASSHWTSETYEQYF. DNA for the CDR3: TGTGCCAGCAGCCATTGGACTAGCGAGACCTACGAGCAGTACTTC.

The rearrangement uses TRBV5-1 and TRBJ2-3, with D perhaps TRBD2 (5 bases). Per germline, CDR1 SGHRS and CDR2 YFSETQ. The length of the CDR3 is 16 residues. The V end lost 0 bases, the J end lost 2 bases, and 13 bases lay between the germline ends. This CDR3 is CASSLESLASTDTQYF. CDR3 bases: TGCGCCAGCAGCTTGGAAAGTCTAGCCTCCACAGATACGCAGTATTTT.

The chain carries TRBV4-1 and TRBJ1-5; D perhaps matches TRBD1 (6 bases). CDR3 length: 14 amino acids. Germline values: CDR1 MGHRA, CDR2 YSYEKL. V lost 6 bases, J lost 6 bases, and 15 bases lay in between. CDR3 coding DNA: TGCGCCAGCAGTCGTACAGGGTTGGGTCAGCCCCAGCATTTT. Its protein is CASSRTGLGQPQHF.

The chain recombines TRBV2 with TRBJ1-3, with D possibly being TRBD1 (5 bases). CDR1 and CDR2 from the germline V gene are SNHLY and FYNNEI. The CDR3 sequence is 14 residues long. V was cut by 4 bases and J by 4 bases, with 11 bases left in between. The CDR3 coding sequence is TGTGCCAGCAGTGGGCTGCAGGGAGGAAACACCATATATTTT. It translates to CASSGLQGGNTIYF.

This chain uses TRBV29-1 with TRBJ1-2, with D possibly matching TRBD1 (5 bases). Germline V gives CDR1 SQVTM, CDR2 ANQGSEA. The CDR3 length is 16 residues. Trimming shortened V by 0 bases and J by 3 bases, and 17 bases separated the two germline ends. For the CDR3, the DNA is TGCAGCGTTGAAGAAAGGACATCCCTCCGCTACTATGGCTACACCTTC. It encodes CSVEERTSLRYYGYTF.

The V and J genes are TRBV5-4 and TRBJ2-1; possible D gene TRBD2, 6 bases. Deletions cut 1 base from V and 1 base from J, with 9 bases between. CDR3 size: 15 residues. Looked up from germline, CDR1 is SGHNT and CDR2 is YYREEE (reference sequence). The CDR3 coding sequence is TGTGCCAGCAGCTTGTCTAGCGCGTCCTACAATGAGCAGTTCTTC. Translated: CASSLSSASYNEQFF. The full variable domain, rest sourced from reference TRBV5-4 and TRBJ2-1, is ETGVTQSPTHLIKTRGQQVTLRCSSQSGHNTVSWYQQALGQGPQFIFQYYREEENGRGNFPPRFSGLQFPNYSSELNVNALELDDSALYLCASSLSSASYNEQFFGPGTRLTVL.

The V gene is TRBV30, the J gene TRBJ1-2, with no clear D. Germline assignment: CDR1 GTSNPN and CDR2 SVGIG (reference sequence). CDR3 length: 12 amino acids. V shed 0 bases and J shed 11 bases, with 13 bases lying between them. CDR3 nucleotides: TGTGCCTGGAGTGTACTCCGGGGATCTTACACCTTC. Its protein product is CAWSVLRGSYTF.

The chain is built from TRBV6-5 and TRBJ2-1; 8 nucleotides align to TRBD1. Unmatched junction bases numbered 4, after V lost 2 bases and J lost 4 bases. CDR3 length: 15 amino acids. Germline CDR1 is MNHEY and CDR2 is SVGAGI. CDR3 nucleotides: TGTGCCAGCAGTTACCAGGGACAGGCATACAATGAGCAGTTCTTC. As protein: CASSYQGQAYNEQFF.

The sample holds a few counts of this clone. This sequence joins TRBV5-5 and TRBJ2-3; a weak D match, TRBD2 (5 bases). The V end was cut by 1 base, the J end by 2 bases, with 17 bases between. The CDR3 is 17 residues long. Germline-derived CDR1 and CDR2 are SGHKS and YYEKEE (reference sequence). CDR3 loop: CASSLNARGINTDTQYF. Here the CDR3 DNA reads TGTGCCAGCAGCTTGAACGCTAGAGGGATTAACACAGATACGCAGTATTTT. Using reference TRBV5-5 and TRBJ2-3 for the parts outside the CDR3, the full variable domain is DAGVTQSPTHLIKTRGQQVTLRCSPISGHKSVSWYQQVLGQGPQFIFQYYEKEERGRGNFPDRFSARQFPNYSSELNVNALLLGDSALYLCASSLNARGINTDTQYFGPGTRLTVL.

The chain uses TRBV4-3 and TRBJ2-1, with a possible D match to TRBD1 (6 bases). Per the germline V gene, CDR1 is LGHNA and CDR2 is YSLEER. V lost 0 bases to trimming and J lost 8 bases, with 14 bases between them. This CDR3 is 15 amino acids long. CDR3 DNA: TGCGCCAGCAGCCAAGACCTCAGGGGAGTGGATGAGCAGTTCTTC. Translation: CASSQDLRGVDEQFF.

The chain links TRBV4-1 to TRBJ2-5; 11 bases are a match to TRBD1. In germline, CDR1 is MGHRA, CDR2 YSYEKL. Unmatched junction bases numbered 8, after V lost 3 bases and J lost 5 bases. CDR3 length: 16 residues. The CDR3 loop reads CASSQTGQGAAETQYF. The CDR3 nucleotides read TGCGCCAGCAGCCAGACCGGACAGGGGGCCGCGGAGACCCAGTACTTC.

This rearrangement joins TRBV27 to TRBJ2-7, with 12 nucleotides matching TRBD2. This CDR3 spans 15 amino acids. Germline V gene data show CDR1 as MNHEY and CDR2 as SMNVEV (reference sequence). V shed 6 bases and J 4 bases; nucleotides not matched to a gene: 7. CDR3 sequence: CASSRTSGNIYEQYF. CDR3 bases: TGTGCCAGCAGCCGGACTAGCGGGAACATATACGAGCAGTACTTC.

This clone was counted a single time. V is TRBV3-1 (or the pseudogene TRBV3-2) and J is TRBJ2-2; 8 bases agree with TRBD2. V dropped 4 bases and J dropped 5; count of bases not matched to a gene: 9. CDR3 size: 16 residues. Germline-derived CDR1 and CDR2 are LGHDT and YNNKEL (reference sequence). The CDR3 loop reads CASSRRGGGPTGELFF. The CDR3 DNA is TGTGCCAGCAGCCGCCGGGGGGGCGGGCCAACCGGGGAGCTGTTTTTT.

The rearrangement uses TRBV5-1 and TRBJ1-1, with D perhaps TRBD1 (6 bases). This CDR3 has 17 residues. V lost 4 bases to trimming and J lost 1 base, with 20 bases between them. From germline, CDR1 is SGHRS and CDR2 YFSETQ. The CDR3 nucleotides are TGCGCCAGCAGCATAAGCCTTGACAGGTCGGGGAACACTGAAGCTTTCTTT. This encodes CASSISLDRSGNTEAFF.

V usage is TRBV29-1 and J usage is TRBJ2-1; D might be TRBD2 (5 bases). The length of the CDR3 is 14 residues. The V gene's germline CDR1 is SQVTM and CDR2 ANQGSEA. The ends were cut back, 4 bases at V and 4 bases at J, with 14 bases in the middle. DNA of the CDR3: TGCAGCGTTGTTGAGCGGTCCCCTTACAATGAGCAGTTCTTC. Translation: CSVVERSPYNEQFF.

The chain carries TRBV5-4 and TRBJ2-1; 8 bases map to TRBD2. Germline V gene lookup returns CDR1 SGHNT and CDR2 YYREEE (reference sequence). The CDR3 is made up of 16 amino acids. V shed 4 bases, J shed 10 bases, and the junction held 16 bases outside the gene matches. Here the CDR3 reads CASSHAGRGAPQEQFF. The CDR3 bases are TGTGCCAGCAGCCACGCCGGGCGGGGGGCTCCCCAGGAGCAGTTCTTC. Full variable domain (rest looked up from reference TRBV5-4 and TRBJ2-1): ETGVTQSPTHLIKTRGQQVTLRCSSQSGHNTVSWYQQALGQGPQFIFQYYREEENGRGNFPPRFSGLQFPNYSSELNVNALELDDSALYLCASSHAGRGAPQEQFFGPGTRLTVL.

The J gene is TRBJ1-1, the V gene TRBV20-1, with TRBD1 matching 7 bases. The junction had 6 bases not matched to a gene; V was cut back by 3 bases and J by 11 bases. The length of the CDR3 is 11 residues. CDR1 and CDR2 from the germline V gene are DFQATT and SNEGSKA (reference sequence). The CDR3 nucleotides read TGCAGTGCTAGTACAGGGGAAAGGGCTTTCTTT. It encodes CSASTGERAFF.